These T cell receptor beta chains were read from a single sample in a study of cytomegalovirus exposure and HLA in healthy donors. TCRdb's copy holds only in-frame clones and misses some; the assay was immunoSEQ multiplex PCR. The sample has about 190,000 clones; roughly four fifths are singletons. Material for sequencing was PBMCs. The receptor source for this set is a man aged 50 or older in good health and CMV-seronegative. The CDR3 runs from the conserved cysteine through the conserved F or W.

v_gene,j_gene,CDR3aa
TRBV6-1,TRBJ2-2,CASSLGQNTGELFF
TRBV18,TRBJ1-1,CASSPPGRGNTEAFF
TRBV19,TRBJ1-5,CASSIAQRQPQHF
TRBV7-9,TRBJ1-1,CASTLLSGNTEAFF
TRBV21-1,TRBJ1-4,CASNQGGPNEKLFF
TRBV5-4,TRBJ2-2,CASSLVSGSPGELFF
TRBV9,TRBJ1-1,CASSGQTGLDTEAFF
TRBV5-4,TRBJ2-7,CASSLDTGGPYEQYF
TRBV2,TRBJ2-5,CASIRENQETQYF
TRBV4-2,TRBJ2-7,CASQGGTYEQYF
TRBV25-1,TRBJ2-2,CASSAPEGLAGNTGELFF
TRBV7-2,TRBJ1-2,CASSPRQLYGYTF
TRBV7-9,TRBJ2-1,CASSLESGGDNEQFF
TRBV7-9,TRBJ2-3,CASSGTSGTDTQYF
TRBV9,-,CASSAPGSYEQYF
TRBV19,TRBJ1-1,CASTRGHGNTEAFF
TRBV7-4,TRBJ2-1,CASSLLRPPGGEQFF
TRBV7-3,TRBJ1-3,CASSLGTGFGGNTIYF
TRBV14,TRBJ2-1,CASSLLTGNYNEQFF
TRBV7-2,TRBJ2-7,CASSLVRGEQYF
TRBV5-1,TRBJ2-1,CASLATGGYNEQFF
TRBV2,TRBJ2-7,CASLGGASYEQYF
TRBV19,TRBJ2-7,CASADLGVPYEQYF
TRBV19,TRBJ1-5,CASRTGERSNQPQHF
TRBV19,TRBJ2-6,CASVRDSGANVLTF
TRBV30,TRBJ2-7,CAWSVGGSSYEQYF
TRBV7-2,TRBJ1-1,CASSFPDREAFF